The 21 T cell receptor beta chains reported below all come from one sample, sequenced in a study of identical twins. TCRdb re-derived calls from the 5' RACE reads in MiXCR, one entry per CDR3 protein. Of hundreds of thousands of distinct CDR3 sequences listed, 6% to 6.5% are singletons. The sequenced sample consisted of naive T cells sorted from blood. The receptors here all came from a man aged 18 to 29 in good health.

The sample holds a few counts of this clonotype. V and J are TRBV7-6 and TRBJ2-5; 13 nucleotides match TRBD2. Germline V CDR1 and CDR2: SGHVS, FNYEAQ. Losses at the gene ends were 5 bases for V and 5 bases for J; bases not matched to a gene: 5. This CDR3 spans 15 amino acids. The CDR3 DNA is TGTGCCAGCAGCACTAGCGGGAGGGCCGGGGAGACCCAGTACTTC. It yields the protein CASSTSGRAGETQYF.

This clonotype came up many times. This chain joins TRBV20-1 and TRBJ1-2, with unresolved D. CDR1 is DFQATT, CDR2 SNEGSKA, per germline (reference sequence). V dropped 5 bases and J dropped 4 bases, with 14 bases sitting between them. The CDR3 contains 13 residues. CDR3 sequence reads: CSAPGPGGYGYTF. The CDR3 region has the DNA TGCAGTGCTCCCGGACCCGGCGGCTATGGCTACACCTTC.

This clonotype appeared many times. The chain links TRBV5-1 to TRBJ2-2; TRBD1 agrees at 8 bases. CDR1 and CDR2 from the germline V gene are SGHRS and YFSETQ. With V trimmed by 4 bases and J by 5 bases, 7 bases remained unmatched. This CDR3 has 15 amino acids. CDR3 nucleotides: TGCGCCAGCAGCGCGACAGGGGCACGTACCGGGGAGCTGTTTTTT. Translated, it gives CASSATGARTGELFF.

The chain combines TRBV5-5 with TRBJ1-5; possibly TRBD1 for D (5 bases). Germline V lookup: CDR1 SGHKS, CDR2 YYEKEE (reference sequence). The CDR3 extends over 16 amino acids. V shed 0 bases and J shed 1 base, with 11 bases lying between them. In DNA form, the CDR3 reads TGTGCCAGCAGCTTGGTTGGCAGGGACAGCAATCAGCCCCAGCATTTT. Encoded protein: CASSLVGRDSNQPQHF.

The chain links TRBV29-1 to TRBJ1-1; D unclear. V lost 1 base to trimming and J lost 6 bases, with 9 bases between them. CDR3 size: 12 residues. In germline, CDR1 is SQVTM, CDR2 ANQGSEA. Written as DNA, the CDR3 is TGCAGCGTTGAAGGGGTTATGGCTGAAGCTTTCTTT. This sequence encodes CSVEGVMAEAFF. Full variable domain (remainder filled in from reference TRBV29-1 and TRBJ1-1): SAVISQKPSRDICQRGTSLTIQCQVDSQVTMMFWYRQQPGQSLTLIATANQGSEATYESGFVIDKFPISRPNLTFSTLTVSNMSPEDSSIYLCSVEGVMAEAFFGQGTRLTVV.

This clonotype has ten or more counts. The rearrangement joins TRBV20-1 to TRBJ2-1; 8 nucleotides match TRBD2. The CDR3 extends over 14 amino acids. J lost 4 bases, V lost 6 bases, and 8 bases had no gene match. Germline V gene sequence: CDR1 DFQATT, CDR2 SNEGSKA (reference sequence). The CDR3 protein is CSADSGTTYNEQFF. The DNA for the CDR3 is TGCAGTGCAGATAGCGGGACAACGTACAATGAGCAGTTCTTC.

This clonotype appeared a few times. The rearrangement links TRBV20-1 to TRBJ1-3; D is uncertain. The CDR3 spans 14 residues. The germline V gene has CDR1 DFQATT and CDR2 SNEGSKA (reference sequence). Trimming removed 6 bases from V and 0 bases from J, with 12 bases in between. This chain's CDR3 is CSASDGRSGNTIYF. The DNA for the CDR3 is TGCAGTGCGAGCGACGGCCGCTCTGGAAACACCATATATTTT.

Many counts were recorded for this clonotype. The CDR3 DNA reads as TGCAGCGTTGGACCCAATGAGCAGTTCTTC. It codes for CSVGPNEQFF. The chain couples TRBV29-1 to TRBJ2-1; the D is unclear. Trimming cost V 4 bases and J 6 bases, with 4 bases left between them. The CDR3 contains 10 residues. Per germline, CDR1 SQVTM and CDR2 ANQGSEA.

The chain links TRBV6-1 to TRBJ2-1; the match to TRBD1 covers 9 bases. CDR1 is MNHNS, CDR2 SASEGT, per germline. This CDR3 has 14 amino acids. The junction had 10 bases not matched to a gene; V was cut back by 6 bases and J by 10 bases. DNA of the CDR3: TGTGCCAGCAGCCGACAGGGGGGAATAGGAGAGCAGTTCTTC. It encodes CASSRQGGIGEQFF.

This clonotype has more than one count but fewer than ten. V usage is TRBV20-1 and J usage is TRBJ2-5; possibly TRBD2 for D (7 bases). V dropped 0 bases and J dropped 6 bases, with 14 bases sitting between them. The germline V gene encodes CDR1 DFQATT and CDR2 SNEGSKA (reference sequence). The CDR3 has 14 amino acids. This CDR3 reads CSARDGGAGKTQYF. CDR3 in DNA: TGCAGTGCTAGAGATGGGGGGGCTGGGAAGACCCAGTACTTC.

This chain joins TRBV7-9 and TRBJ2-1, with 9 positions matching TRBD2. Germline V gene data show CDR1 as SEHNR and CDR2 as FQNEAQ (reference sequence). Trimming removed 3 bases from V and 8 bases from J; junction bases left unmatched: 5. This CDR3 is built from 14 residues. Here the CDR3 reads CASSFSSGTDEQFF. In nucleotides, the CDR3 is TGTGCCAGCAGCTTTTCTAGCGGGACGGATGAGCAGTTCTTC.

The table lists this clonotype with a few counts. V is TRBV23-1 and J is TRBJ2-1, with D possibly being TRBD1 or TRBD2 (5 bases each). TRBV23-1 belongs to the ORF category, with a function that is uncertain. The length of the CDR3 is 14 residues. Trimming took 11 bases from V and 8 from J, leaving 22 bases between them. The CDR3, as DNA: TGCGCCCCCGGTCGGGGCCCTACGAGGGATGAGCAGTTCTTC. Translation gives CAPGRGPTRDEQFF.

This clonotype was found a few times. CDR3 in amino acids: CASSVQDTGELFF. DNA for the CDR3: TGTGCCAGCAGCGTACAAGACACCGGGGAGCTGTTTTTT. This sequence joins TRBV5-6 and TRBJ2-2; D gene unclear. Germline V gene lookup returns CDR1 SGHDT and CDR2 YYEEEE. This CDR3 has 13 residues. The V end lost 4 bases, the J end lost 3 bases, and 7 bases lay between the germline ends. The full variable domain, completed using reference TRBV5-6 and TRBJ2-2, is DAGVTQSPTHLIKTRGQQVTLRCSPKSGHDTVSWYQQALGQGPQFIFQYYEEEERQRGNFPDRFSGHQFPNYSSELNVNALLLGDSALYLCASSVQDTGELFFGEGSRLTVL.

The chain couples TRBV11-1 to TRBJ2-7; D remains unclear. CDR3 length: 9 amino acids. The germline V and J ends were trimmed by 8 bases and 7 bases, with 6 bases remaining between them. Germline lookup yields CDR1 SGHAT and CDR2 FQDESV (reference sequence). The CDR3 loop reads CASPEEQYF. The CDR3, as DNA: TGTGCCAGCCCGGAAGAGCAGTACTTC.

This clonotype was detected ten times or more. The chain uses TRBV5-1 and TRBJ2-1; no clear D. Per the germline V gene, CDR1 is SGHRS and CDR2 is YFSETQ. V was cut by 0 bases and J by 8 bases, with 15 bases left in between. There are 15 residues in the CDR3. CDR3 loop: CASSLADPGFDEQFF. Here the CDR3 DNA reads TGCGCCAGCAGCTTGGCCGATCCCGGTTTCGATGAGCAGTTCTTC.

This clonotype came up many times. V usage is TRBV20-1 and J usage is TRBJ2-2; no definite D call. Trimming shortened V by 3 bases and J by 6 bases, and 8 bases separated the two germline ends. This CDR3 has 12 residues. Germline V CDR1 and CDR2: DFQATT, SNEGSKA (reference sequence). The CDR3 sequence is CSARKGPGELFF. In DNA, the CDR3 is TGCAGTGCTAGGAAGGGTCCCGGGGAGCTGTTTTTT.

This clonotype was counted between two and nine times. CDR3 sequence: CSVVKVGGTYEQYF. CDR3 bases: TGCAGCGTCGTCAAAGTCGGCGGAACCTACGAGCAGTACTTC. This chain joins TRBV29-1 and TRBJ2-7, with D unresolved. Germline V gives CDR1 SQVTM, CDR2 ANQGSEA. This CDR3 is built from 14 residues. Trimming cost V 6 bases and J 2 bases, with 17 bases left between them.

J is TRBJ2-5 and V is TRBV29-1; perhaps TRBD1 as D (6 bases). Germline V gene data show CDR1 as SQVTM and CDR2 as ANQGSEA. This CDR3 has 14 amino acids. Trimming left V 0 bases short and J 7 bases short, with 15 bases between. Here the CDR3 reads CSVEDSRGHRTQYF. CDR3 nucleotide sequence: TGCAGCGTTGAAGATTCCAGGGGCCACAGGACCCAGTACTTC.

The chain joins TRBV20-1 to TRBJ1-5, with 7 bases identical to TRBD1. V shed 0 bases and J 11 bases; nucleotides not matched to a gene: 10. Germline V gives CDR1 DFQATT, CDR2 SNEGSKA (reference sequence). The CDR3 loop spans 14 amino acids. The CDR3 DNA reads as TGCAGTGCTAGAGATGGACAGGTGGGCTGGGCCCAGCATTTT. The encoded protein is CSARDGQVGWAQHF.

The chain uses TRBV20-1 and TRBJ2-1, with 9 bases aligning to TRBD2. V lost 0 bases to trimming and J lost 3 bases; unmatched junction nucleotides: 6. The CDR3 extends over 16 amino acids. The V gene's germline CDR1 is DFQATT and CDR2 SNEGSKA (reference sequence). CDR3 region: CSARDTPSGNYNEQFF. The CDR3 nucleotides read TGCAGTGCTAGAGATACGCCTAGCGGGAACTACAATGAGCAGTTCTTC.

There are a few counts of this clonotype. The CDR3 loop is CASSRQANEKLFF. CDR3 DNA: TGTGCCAGCAGCCGACAGGCGAATGAAAAACTGTTTTTT. The chain uses TRBV6-2 or TRBV6-3 and TRBJ1-4; a possible D gene is TRBD1 (6 bases). V was pared by 6 bases and J by 5 bases, with 10 bases between. Germline CDR1 reads MNHEY; CDR2 reads SVGEGT. This CDR3 spans 13 amino acids.